The 10 T cell receptor beta chains given below trace back to one sample, sequenced in a study of CD8 T cells in Susac syndrome. Random-hexamer reverse transcription was applied to roughly 0.5 to 1 ug RNA. TCRdb passed the immunoSEQ multiplex PCR reads through MiXCR, listing each CDR3 protein once. This sample has about 120,000 distinct CDR3 sequences, with roughly 92% found just once. Input material: CD4+ T cells from PBMCs. The receptors were sampled from a human donor in good health.

The chain is built from TRBV29-1 and TRBJ1-2, with D maybe TRBD1 (5 bases). Looked up from germline, CDR1 is SQVTM and CDR2 is ANQGSEA. The CDR3 has 13 amino acids. Trimming cost V 4 bases and J 3 bases, with 12 bases left between them. The CDR3 DNA reads TGCAGCGTTGTCTTGGGGGACTACTATGGCTACACCTTC. It is translated as CSVVLGDYYGYTF.

This clonotype has a single count. The chain joins TRBV2 to TRBJ2-4, with 8 nucleotides matching TRBD1. The CDR3 loop spans 15 amino acids. Trimming took 6 bases from V and 2 from J; bases not matched to a gene: 6. Germline loops: CDR1 SNHLY, CDR2 FYNNEI. CDR3 DNA: TGTGCCAGCAGGGGACAGGTATTTTCCAAAAACATTCAGTACTTC. Protein sequence: CASRGQVFSKNIQYF.

The chain joins TRBV23-1 to TRBJ2-7; TRBD1 aligns across 7 bases. TRBV23-1 is treated as an ORF (open reading frame) with a function not yet certain. J gave up 3 bases and V 0 bases, and 11 bases lay outside the gene matches. This CDR3 is 17 amino acids long. CDR3: CASSQSRKTGKNYEQYF. The CDR3 DNA follows: TGCGCCAGCAGTCAATCGAGAAAGACAGGGAAGAACTACGAGCAGTACTTC.

This chain connects TRBV4-3 to TRBJ1-5; D call uncertain. The CDR3 contains 17 residues. The germline V gene has CDR1 LGHNA and CDR2 YSLEER. V lost 0 bases and J 0 bases, leaving 12 bases between the germline ends. CDR3 DNA sequence: TGCGCCAGCAGCCAAGATACGGCTTCGGGTAGCAATCAGCCCCAGCATTTT. It yields the protein CASSQDTASGSNQPQHF.

The CDR3 nucleotides read TGTGCCAGCAGTTCTGCCGGGACATACATCAATGAGCAGTTCTTC. It yields the protein CASSSAGTYINEQFF. The chain recombines TRBV28 with TRBJ2-1; tentative D call: TRBD1 (6 bases). Germline V gives CDR1 MDHEN, CDR2 SYDVKM. Deletions cut 4 bases from V and 6 bases from J, with 16 bases between. The length of the CDR3 is 15 residues.

The chain has TRBV2 and TRBJ2-3; 7 bases line up with TRBD2. Germline V CDR1 and CDR2: SNHLY, FYNNEI. This CDR3 comprises 15 residues. V lost 2 bases and J lost 1; bases outside the gene matches: 3. The CDR3 loop is CASSEWLAGTDTQYF. The CDR3 DNA reads TGTGCCAGCAGTGAATGGCTAGCGGGCACAGATACGCAGTATTTT.

The V gene is TRBV14, the J gene TRBJ2-2, with a possible D match to TRBD1 (5 bases). The V and J ends lost 3 bases and 1 base respectively, with 6 bases between them. The CDR3 sequence is 14 residues long. Germline V CDR1 and CDR2: SGHDN, FVKESK. CDR3 sequence reads: CASSHRENTGELFF. Written as DNA, the CDR3 is TGTGCCAGCAGCCACAGGGAGAACACCGGGGAGCTGTTTTTT. The full variable domain, in which reference TRBV14 and TRBJ2-2 provide the parts outside the CDR3, is EAGVTQFPSHSVIEKGQTVTLRCDPISGHDNLYWYRRVMGKEIKFLLHFVKESKQDESGMPNNRFLAERTGGTYSTLKVQPAELEDSGVYFCASSHRENTGELFFGEGSRLTVL.

This chain links TRBV15 with TRBJ1-4; no firm D call. The V end lost 0 bases, the J end lost 4 bases, and 9 bases lay between the germline ends. Looked up from germline, CDR1 is LNHNV and CDR2 is YYDKDF (reference sequence). CDR3 length equals 15 residues. CDR3 DNA sequence: TGTGCCACCAGCAGAGATGTCCGGGGTAATGAAAAACTGTTTTTT. Its translation: CATSRDVRGNEKLFF. The whole variable domain, remainder taken from reference TRBV15 and TRBJ1-4, is DAMVIQNPRYQVTQFGKPVTLSCSQTLNHNVMYWYQQKSSQAPKLLFHYYDKDFNNEADTPDNFQSRRPNTSFCFLDIRSPGLGDTAMYLCATSRDVRGNEKLFFGSGTQLSVL.

The V call is TRBV23-1, the J call TRBJ1-5; D unclear. TRBV23-1 is an ORF, and what it does is uncertain. The germline V and J ends were trimmed by 1 base and 9 bases, with 7 bases remaining between them. The CDR3 extends over 12 amino acids. The CDR3 sequence is CASSQLEAPQHF. The CDR3 DNA sequence: TGCGCCAGCAGTCAATTGGAAGCGCCCCAGCATTTT.

This chain uses TRBV6-6 with TRBJ1-5, with 8 nucleotides matching TRBD1. This CDR3 is built from 15 residues. V lost 4 bases, J lost 2 bases, and 4 bases stayed unmatched. Germline CDR1 and CDR2: MNHNY and SVGAGI (reference sequence). CDR3 sequence reads: CASSFPGQGNQPQHF. For the CDR3, the DNA is TGTGCCAGCAGTTTCCCGGGACAGGGCAATCAGCCCCAGCATTTT.